This entry describes one T cell receptor (beta chain). The data originate from a study of blood T cell repertoires in COVID-19. Study summary: From T cells, B-cell-depleted T cells, or PBMCs came the material, which was cDNA or gDNA.

In the original processing: Reference gene primer amplification gave nucleated cell count estimates. Libraries were prepared by immunoSEQ multiplex PCR; TCRdb keeps only in-frame clonotypes and omits some of them. The V and J calls and clone size come from that table; D and trimming were worked out from the DNA. The top ten clones hold approximately 1% of a sample with about 350,000 clones, about nine tenths of them seen once. V lost 5 bases to trimming and J lost 4 bases; unmatched junction nucleotides: 22. The CDR3 has 19 residues. CDR1 is MNHNY, CDR2 SVGAGI, per germline (reference sequence). The sequenced sample consisted of PBMCs or T cells enriched from blood (not recorded which). This receptor was obtained from a woman aged 25 to 39 who had been exposed to COVID-19. The V and J genes are TRBV6-6 and TRBJ2-5, with 7 positions matching TRBD2. CDR3 sequence (DNA): TGTGCCAGCAGTCCCCTTTGGCTAGCGGACCTCATAGGGGCAGAGACCCAGTACTTC. As protein: CASSPLWLADLIGAETQYF.